The source of this TCR beta chain is a study of post-analysis software for immune sequencing data. Study-wide results and limits: Controls had lower frequencies than patients of about 5 TRBV segments, which included TRBV5-6, TRBV5-1 and TRBV20-1.

This clonotype was observed a handful of times. The target antigen is unknown. Included in the TCR beta cDNA libraries were unique molecular identifiers. MiXCR, applied by TCRdb to the PCR reads, yields one record per CDR3 protein. This table holds about 680,000 distinct CDR3 sequences, more than 50% found once. In germline, CDR1 is SGHTA, CDR2 FQGNSA. The CDR3 is 15 residues long. The germline V and J ends were trimmed by 8 bases and 5 bases, with 21 bases remaining between them. The TCR was taken from a girl aged 2-15 years with multiple sclerosis. The sequenced sample consisted of blood. The rearrangement links TRBV7-2 to TRBJ1-2; D perhaps matches TRBD1 (5 bases). The DNA for the CDR3 is TGTGCCAGCCGGGGGGATTACAGTTCCCTTTATGGCTACACCTTC. Its translation: CASRGDYSSLYGYTF.